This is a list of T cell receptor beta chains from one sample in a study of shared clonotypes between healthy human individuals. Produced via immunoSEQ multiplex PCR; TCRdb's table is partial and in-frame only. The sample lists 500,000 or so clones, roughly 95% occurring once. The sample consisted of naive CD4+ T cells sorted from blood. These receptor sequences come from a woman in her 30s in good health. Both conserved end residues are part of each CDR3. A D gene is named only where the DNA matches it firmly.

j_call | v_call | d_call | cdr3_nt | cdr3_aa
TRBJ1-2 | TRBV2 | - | TGTGCCAGCAGTGAAGCGGTATCGGGACACTATGGCTACACCTTC | CASSEAVSGHYGYTF
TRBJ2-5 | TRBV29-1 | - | TGCAGCGTTGCACGGGTGGGCGAACCTCAAGAGACCCAGTACTTC | CSVARVGEPQETQYF
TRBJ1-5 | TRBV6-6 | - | TGTGCCAGCAGTAGGGACGGTTATAGCAATCAGCCCCAGCATTTT | CASSRDGYSNQPQHF
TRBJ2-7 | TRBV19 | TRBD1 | TGTGCCAGTAGTTTATCGACAGGGGCGTACGAGCAGTACTTC | CASSLSTGAYEQYF
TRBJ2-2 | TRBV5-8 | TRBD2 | TGTGCCAGCAGCTCCGGGAGTAGTCGGACTAGCGATCGGGAGCTGTTTTTT | CASSSGSSRTSDRELFF
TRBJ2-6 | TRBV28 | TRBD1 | TGTGCCGTAGACAGGGCAACTGGGGCCAACGTCCTGACTTTC | CAVDRATGANVLTF
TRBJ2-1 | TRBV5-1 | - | TGCGCCAGCAGCTTGGCGGGTCCGTGGAATGAGCAGTTCTTC | CASSLAGPWNEQFF
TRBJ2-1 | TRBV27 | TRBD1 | TGTGCCAGCAGTTCCCGGGACAGGATCTCCTACAATGAGCAGTTCTTC | CASSSRDRISYNEQFF
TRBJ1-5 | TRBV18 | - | TGTGCCAGCTCACCCCGGGACGATCAGCCCCAGCATTTT | CASSPRDDQPQHF
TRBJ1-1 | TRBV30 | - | TGTGCCTGGGATGGGATGGGAACTGAAGCTTTCTTT | CAWDGMGTEAFF